The 24 T cell receptor beta chains listed next were all sequenced from one sample in a study of molecular identifiers for immune sequencing clone quantification (dated by TCRdb to the late 2010s). Library generation was performed with PCR. The sequencing machine was an Illumina HiSeq 4000. TCRdb reprocessed the public reads (quality trimming at Q25 with fastp, clone calling with MiXCR) and kept in-frame beta chains. Identical CDR3 protein sequences are pooled into one entry, listed with their most common genes and DNA. The sample table lists about 640,000 distinct CDR3 sequences, about 20% of them with a count of one. 0.85% of the sample rests with the top ten. Sequencing was done on a sample of naive CD8+ T cells from blood, with Jurkat cell RNA spiked in. Taken with the paper, the label for cell subset or site translates to: FACS-sorted CD8+CD4-CCR7+CD45RA+ naive T cells. Every receptor here comes from a human donor in good health. Some libraries in this study had Jurkat cell RNA spiked in.

This clonotype was found many times. The rearrangement joins TRBV30 to TRBJ2-3; TRBD2 might be the D (7 bases). Trimming removed 5 bases from V and 2 bases from J, with 17 bases in between. Germline V gives CDR1 GTSNPN, CDR2 SVGIG (reference sequence). This CDR3 is 15 amino acids long. CDR3 bases: TGTGCCTGGGGGAGGGGGGGCGGATACACAGATACGCAGTATTTT. Amino acids: CAWGRGGGYTDTQYF.

A few counts support this clonotype. V usage is TRBV7-6 and J usage is TRBJ2-1; TRBD2 matches at 8 bases. Germline V gives CDR1 SGHVS, CDR2 FNYEAQ. The junction had 6 bases not matched to a gene; V was cut back by 3 bases and J by 8 bases. The CDR3 length is 14 residues. The CDR3 here is CASSFNLAGDEQFF. CDR3 sequence (DNA): TGTGCCAGCAGCTTTAATCTAGCGGGCGATGAGCAGTTCTTC.

The table lists this clonotype with many counts. The chain uses TRBV20-1 and TRBJ1-1, with D unresolved. Germline assignment: CDR1 DFQATT and CDR2 SNEGSKA (reference sequence). This CDR3 region has 13 residues. V was cut by 0 bases and J by 0 bases, with 5 bases left in between. The CDR3 DNA reads TGCAGTGCTAGAGATCAGCTGAACACTGAAGCTTTCTTT. Amino acids: CSARDQLNTEAFF.

This clonotype was picked up many times. The V gene is TRBV5-5, the J gene TRBJ2-7; tentatively, D is TRBD1 or TRBD2 (5 bases each). The germline V gene encodes CDR1 SGHKS and CDR2 YYEKEE (reference sequence). V was clipped by 2 bases and J by 12 bases, with 15 bases between them. This CDR3 contains 12 residues. Here the CDR3 DNA reads TGTGCCAGCAGCTTCTCCGGGACCGAGTCGTACTTC. This codes for CASSFSGTESYF. The variable domain in full, completed from reference TRBV5-5 and TRBJ2-7, reads DAGVTQSPTHLIKTRGQQVTLRCSPISGHKSVSWYQQVLGQGPQFIFQYYEKEERGRGNFPDRFSARQFPNYSSELNVNALLLGDSALYLCASSFSGTESYFGPGTRLTVT.

This clonotype was observed at least ten times. The rearrangement links TRBV15 to TRBJ2-3; D remains unclear. V dropped 6 bases and J dropped 5 bases, with 9 bases sitting between them. This CDR3 is built from 12 residues. The V gene's germline CDR1 is LNHNV and CDR2 YYDKDF (reference sequence). The CDR3 reads CATSSTLDTQYF. CDR3 DNA: TGTGCCACCAGTTCGACTTTAGATACGCAGTATTTT. The whole variable domain, filled in from reference TRBV15 and TRBJ2-3, reads DAMVIQNPRYQVTQFGKPVTLSCSQTLNHNVMYWYQQKSSQAPKLLFHYYDKDFNNEADTPDNFQSRRPNTSFCFLDIRSPGLGDTAMYLCATSSTLDTQYFGPGTRLTVL.

This clonotype was seen only a few times. The junction departs from the called germline gene at one end, perhaps through a read error. The J gene is TRBJ2-5, the V gene TRBV20-1; D not certain. This CDR3 contains 12 residues. Germline values: CDR1 DFQATT, CDR2 SNEGSKA (reference sequence). CDR3 amino acids: CSATALVETQYF. In nucleotides, the CDR3 is TGCAGCGCTACCGCGTTAGTCGAGACCCAGTACTTC.

This chain connects TRBV30 to TRBJ2-7, with D maybe TRBD1 (6 bases). Germline loops: CDR1 GTSNPN, CDR2 SVGIG (reference sequence). V lost 1 base to trimming and J lost 5 bases, with 12 bases between them. The CDR3 spans 13 residues. CDR3 sequence (DNA): TGTGCCTGGAGTGAGGGACATGTTGACGAGCAGTACTTC. Encoded protein: CAWSEGHVDEQYF. The variable domain in full, completed from reference TRBV30 and TRBJ2-7, reads SQTIHQWPATLVQPVGSPLSLECTVEGTSNPNLYWYRQAAGRGLQLLFYSVGIGQISSEVPQNLSASRPQDRQFILSSKKLLLSDSGFYLCAWSEGHVDEQYFGPGTRLTVT.

Only one count was recorded for this clonotype. This may be a read error: a much more frequent sequence differs by one nucleotide. The V and J genes are TRBV25-1 and TRBJ2-1; D is undetermined. Germline V CDR1 and CDR2: MGHDK, SYGVNS. The CDR3 loop spans 13 amino acids. The CDR3 is CASSEVGNNEQLF. In DNA form, the CDR3 reads TGTGCCAGCAGTGAAGTTGGCAACAATGAGCAGCTCTTC.

This clonotype occurred many times. This rearrangement joins TRBV29-1 to TRBJ1-2, with TRBD1 identical over 8 bases. J lost 2 bases, V lost 4 bases, and 0 bases had no gene match. CDR3 size: 12 residues. Germline lookup yields CDR1 SQVTM and CDR2 ANQGSEA. The CDR3 loop is CSVAGGNYGYTF. CDR3 sequence (DNA): TGCAGCGTTGCAGGGGGCAACTATGGCTACACCTTC. The entire variable domain, with the rest obtained from reference TRBV29-1 and TRBJ1-2, is as follows: SAVISQKPSRDICQRGTSLTIQCQVDSQVTMMFWYRQQPGQSLTLIATANQGSEATYESGFVIDKFPISRPNLTFSTLTVSNMSPEDSSIYLCSVAGGNYGYTFGSGTRLTVV.

The sample holds many counts of this clonotype. The DNA of the CDR3 is TGTGCCACCAGCAGTAGACAGGAAGCAGATACGCAGTATTTT. As protein: CATSSRQEADTQYF. This chain connects TRBV24-1 to TRBJ2-3; D may be TRBD1 (6 bases). Germline V lookup: CDR1 KGHDR, CDR2 SFDVKD. CDR3 length: 14 residues. Trimming took 7 bases from V and 4 from J, leaving 14 bases between them.

In the case of this clonotype: Just one base apart from a much larger clone, this may be a read error. No conserved phenylalanine or tryptophan is present at the end of the CDR3, so a read error is the likely explanation. The CDR3 region is CASGLGYNEQYL. The CDR3 coding sequence is TGTGCTAGTGGTTTGGGGTACAACGAGCAGTACCTC. This sequence joins TRBV12-5 and TRBJ2-7; D remains unclear. CDR1 is LGHNT, CDR2 FRNRAP, per germline. The V and J ends lost 1 base and 5 bases respectively, with 6 bases between them. CDR3 size: 12 residues.

This clonotype was observed many times. The chain links TRBV12-3 or TRBV12-4 to TRBJ2-2; 9 bases agree with TRBD1. V lost 5 bases, J lost 13 bases, and 5 bases stayed unmatched. The CDR3 covers 12 residues. Here the CDR3 reads CASSQGTGRLFF. The CDR3 DNA sequence: TGTGCCAGCAGTCAAGGGACAGGGAGGCTGTTTTTT.

In this sample, this clonotype turned up a few times. The rearrangement joins TRBV4-1 to TRBJ2-6; maybe TRBD2 (5 bases). Trimming shortened V by 8 bases and J by 1 base, and 12 bases separated the two germline ends. The germline gives CDR1 MGHRA, CDR2 YSYEKL. The CDR3 loop spans 15 amino acids. Written as DNA, the CDR3 is TGCGCCAGCGGCTGGACGGGATCTGGGGCCAACGTCCTGACTTTC. Translation: CASGWTGSGANVLTF.

This clonotype has ten or more counts. This chain links TRBV29-1 with TRBJ2-7; D might be TRBD1 or TRBD2, each matching 7 bases. Germline V lookup: CDR1 SQVTM, CDR2 ANQGSEA. This CDR3 comprises 15 residues. Between the trimmed V and J ends, which lost 0 bases and 2 bases, there was a span of 14 bases. This chain's CDR3 is CSVEDGEGATYEQYF. The CDR3 DNA follows: TGCAGCGTTGAAGACGGGGAGGGGGCAACCTACGAGCAGTACTTC.

The V call is TRBV19, the J call TRBJ1-1, with D unclear. Germline-derived CDR1 and CDR2 are LNHDA and SQIVND (reference sequence). V was clipped by 2 bases and J by 3 bases, with 13 bases between them. The CDR3 has 15 residues. CDR3 region: CASSISLGLDTEAFF. The CDR3 DNA reads TGTGCCAGTAGTATAAGTTTGGGTTTGGACACTGAAGCTTTCTTT.

Ten or more counts support this clonotype. The rearrangement links TRBV27 to TRBJ2-1; D uncertain. This CDR3 has 13 residues. With 2 bases removed from V and 8 bases from J, the gap between germline ends came to 10 bases. The germline CDR1 and CDR2 sequences are MNHEY and SMNVEV (reference sequence). The CDR3 region has the DNA TGTGCCAGCAGTTTAGTTTATCTCGATGAGCAGTTCTTC. It specifies CASSLVYLDEQFF.

This clonotype appeared a single time. The CDR3 end shows no conserved phenylalanine or tryptophan, and so a read error is likely. For the CDR3, the DNA is TGTGCCAGCAGTCGGGGGGGCACTGAAGCTTTCCTT. Its translation: CASSRGGTEAFL. The gene calls are TRBV9 and TRBJ1-1; D might be TRBD1 (5 bases). Germline V lookup: CDR1 SGDLS, CDR2 YYNGEE. This CDR3 is built from 12 residues. Trimming stripped 5 bases from V and 4 bases from J, with 9 bases between.

This clonotype was seen only a few times. The rearrangement links TRBV5-6 to TRBJ1-2; D unclear. Trimming pared 0 bases from V and 3 bases from J, leaving 12 bases between. This CDR3 has 15 amino acids. The V gene's germline CDR1 is SGHDT and CDR2 YYEEEE. This chain's CDR3 is CASSLAGSRYYGYTF. Here the CDR3 DNA reads TGTGCCAGCAGCTTGGCTGGCAGCCGATACTATGGCTACACCTTC.

As concerns this clonotype: Without the conserved terminal phenylalanine or tryptophan, this CDR3 likely stems from a read error. The CDR3 sequence: CASGSAYEQYS. The CDR3 DNA sequence: TGTGCCAGCGGAAGTGCTTACGAGCAGTACTCC. V usage is TRBV6-5 and J usage is TRBJ2-7; D remains unclear. The CDR3 has 11 residues. Germline V gene sequence: CDR1 MNHEY, CDR2 SVGAGI. V shed 8 bases and J shed 4 bases, with 9 bases lying between them.

This clonotype was counted ten times or more. This chain links TRBV4-3 with TRBJ1-2; D is ambiguous. From germline, CDR1 is LGHNA and CDR2 YSLEER. The CDR3 length is 14 residues. V was trimmed by 0 bases and J by 6 bases, leaving 11 bases between them. CDR3 region: CASSQEGRNDGYTF. In DNA, the CDR3 is TGCGCCAGCAGCCAAGAGGGAAGGAACGATGGCTACACCTTC.

On this clonotype: A clone one base away is much larger, so this may be a read error. J is TRBJ2-5 and V is TRBV9; TRBD2 is a possible D gene (5 bases). Trimming shortened V by 3 bases and J by 7 bases, and 13 bases separated the two germline ends. CDR3 size: 13 residues. CDR1 is SGDLS, CDR2 YYNGEE, per germline. The CDR3 DNA is TGTGCCAGCAGCGCCCAACTGGGAGTGACCCAGTACTTC. This codes for CASSAQLGVTQYF. The whole variable domain, filled in from reference TRBV9 and TRBJ2-5, reads DSGVTQTPKHLITATGQRVTLRCSPRSGDLSVYWYQQSLDQGLQFLIQYYNGEERAKGNILERFSAQQFPDLHSELNLSSLELGDSALYFCASSAQLGVTQYFGPGTRLLVL.

This clonotype was detected ten times or more. The chain couples TRBV6-5 to TRBJ2-1, with 13 bases aligning to TRBD2. V dropped 6 bases and J dropped 2; count of bases not matched to a gene: 1. Germline CDR1 reads MNHEY; CDR2 reads SVGAGI. The CDR3 sequence is 15 residues long. CDR3 DNA: TGTGCCAGCAGACTAGCGGGGGGGGCCTACAATGAGCAGTTCTTC. Translating gives CASRLAGGAYNEQFF.

This clonotype has at least ten counts. V and J are TRBV7-9 and TRBJ2-7; 7 positions match TRBD2. This CDR3 has 15 residues. V lost 2 bases, J lost 2 bases, and 6 bases stayed unmatched. Germline values: CDR1 SEHNR, CDR2 FQNEAQ (reference sequence). The CDR3 loop is CASSLTASGAYEQYF. CDR3 coding DNA: TGTGCCAGCAGCTTAACGGCTAGCGGAGCCTACGAGCAGTACTTC.

The CDR3 here is CASEHRGCDQPQHF. Here the CDR3 DNA reads TGTGCCAGCGAACACAGGGGATGCGACCAGCCCCAGCATTTT. The genes are TRBV12-3 or TRBV12-4 and TRBJ1-5; 7 bases agree with TRBD1. The ends lost 8 bases at V and 7 bases at J; junction bases unmatched: 11. The CDR3 runs 14 residues.